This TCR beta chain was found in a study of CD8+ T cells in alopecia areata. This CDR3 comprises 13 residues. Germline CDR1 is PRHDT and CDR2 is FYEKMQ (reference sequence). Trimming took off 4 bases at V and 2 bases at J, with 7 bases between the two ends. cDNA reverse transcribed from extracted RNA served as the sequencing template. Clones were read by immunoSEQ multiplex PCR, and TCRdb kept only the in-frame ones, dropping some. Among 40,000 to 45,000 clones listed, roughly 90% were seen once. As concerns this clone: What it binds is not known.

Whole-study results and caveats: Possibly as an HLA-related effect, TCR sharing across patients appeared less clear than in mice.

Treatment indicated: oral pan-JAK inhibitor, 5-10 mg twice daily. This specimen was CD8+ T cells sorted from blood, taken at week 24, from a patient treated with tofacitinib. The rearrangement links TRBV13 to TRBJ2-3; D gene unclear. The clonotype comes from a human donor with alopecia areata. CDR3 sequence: CASSSTATDTQYF. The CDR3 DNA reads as TGTGCCAGCAGCTCCACCGCCACAGATACGCAGTATTTT.